This T cell receptor beta chain emerged from a study of T cell repertoires in cytomegalovirus infection. One entry per CDR3 protein, called by TCRdb with MiXCR from the reads. The sample carries over 250,000 distinct CDR3 sequences, 20% to 25% recorded once. In the case of this clonotype: Its antigen is unidentified.

Here the sequenced sample was cultured PBMCs, taken from culture after CMV antigen stimulation. The TCR was taken from a human donor in good health (CMV status not recorded). Some clones in this sample may be carry-over from other donors' samples.

The CDR3 loop reads CASSLSIDSFFYGYTF. CDR3 in DNA: TGTGCCAGCAGCTTAAGTATTGACAGTTTTTTCTATGGCTACACCTTC. The rearrangement uses TRBV7-9 and TRBJ1-2; tentatively, D is TRBD1 (5 bases). This CDR3 comprises 16 residues. Germline V gives CDR1 SEHNR, CDR2 FQNEAQ (reference sequence). The V gene lost 2 bases and the J gene lost 4 bases, with 17 bases spanning the gap.